A single sample is the source of the 28 T cell receptor beta chains below, sequenced in a study of tumor-infiltrating lymphocytes in primary liver carcinoma. For each extraction, RNA and DNA were obtained together from around 20-30 mg of unsorted bulk tissue. Priming with a constant-region primer yielded TCR beta cDNA from roughly 0.45 ug total RNA. The TCR beta library was amplified through three nested multiplex PCR rounds in a modified ARM-PCR procedure. Forward primers for TRBV1-TRBV30 and a C-beta reverse primer served the first two PCR rounds, at 10 cycles each. TCRdb ran MiXCR on the multiplex PCR reads and lists one entry per CDR3 protein. The repertoire holds about 54,000 distinct CDR3 sequences, with roughly 77% as singletons. Sequenced sample: liver tumor tissue from sampling region 2. Described subset: tumor region T2, inferior pole. These receptors all come from a middle-aged man with primary liver carcinoma and hepatitis B virus infection.

Concerning this clonotype itself: The junction departs from germline at one end; a sequencing error may be responsible. This CDR3 reads CASGLHGPYEQYF. In DNA form, the CDR3 reads TGTGCCAGCGGCTTACACGGACCCTACGAACAGTACTTC. The chain recombines TRBV11-1 with TRBJ2-7, with D hard to call. Germline V CDR1 and CDR2: SGHAT, FQDESV (reference sequence). CDR3 length: 13 amino acids.

The rearrangement joins TRBV12-3 or TRBV12-4 to TRBJ1-5; D is undetermined. The CDR3 totals 11 residues. V shed 5 bases and J shed 4 bases, with 3 bases lying between them. CDR3 loop: CASSLNQPQHF. Written as DNA, the CDR3 is TGTGCCAGCAGTCTAAATCAGCCCCAGCATTTT.

In regard to this clonotype: The germline gene is not matched at one end of the junction; a read error may be the cause. The gene calls are TRBV4-2 and TRBJ1-1; D is possibly TRBD1 (5 bases). CDR1 LGHNA and CDR2 YNFKEQ come from the germline V gene. The CDR3 is made up of 16 amino acids. The CDR3 spells CASCQGLHGGNTEAFF. The DNA of the CDR3 is TGTGCCAGCTGCCAAGGGCTTCATGGGGGGAACACTGAAGCTTTCTTT.

As regards this clonotype: A clone one base away is much larger, so this may be a read error. The chain is built from TRBV6-5 and TRBJ2-2; 7 positions match TRBD2. This CDR3 spans 14 amino acids. The trim removed 7 bases at V and 4 bases at J, leaving 6 bases unmatched. Germline values: CDR1 MNHEY, CDR2 SVGAGI. The CDR3 coding sequence is TGTGCCAGCAATGGGGGGGTGGGCACCGGGGAGCTGTTTTTT. Amino acid sequence: CASNGGVGTGELFF.

Turning to this clonotype: The missing conserved phenylalanine or tryptophan at the end of this CDR3 makes a read error likely. The chain employs TRBV6-5 and TRBJ2-2; D gene ambiguous. The germline V gene encodes CDR1 MNHEY and CDR2 SVGAGI. The CDR3 runs to 15 residues. CDR3 DNA sequence: TGTGTCAGCAGTTACGCAGTGAACGGCACCGGGGAGCTGTTTATT. This encodes CVSSYAVNGTGELFI.

The chain is built from TRBV19 and TRBJ2-5, with 10 bases fitting TRBD1. The CDR3 extends over 15 amino acids. The germline CDR1 and CDR2 sequences are LNHDA and SQIVND (reference sequence). V shed 5 bases, J shed 5 bases, and the junction held 8 bases outside the gene matches. The CDR3 DNA sequence: TGTGCCAGTAGTCCTCAGACAGGGGGCCTGGAGACCCAGTACTTC. This codes for CASSPQTGGLETQYF. The whole variable domain, filled in from reference TRBV19 and TRBJ2-5, reads DGGITQSPKYLFRKEGQNVTLSCEQNLNHDAMYWYRQDPGQGLRLIYYSQIVNDFQKGDIAEGYSVSREKKESFPLTVTSAQKNPTAFYLCASSPQTGGLETQYFGPGTRLLVL.

Comments on this clonotype: The conserved closing phenylalanine or tryptophan is absent in this CDR3, likely reflecting a read error. The gene calls are TRBV13 and TRBJ2-7; weak D call: TRBD2 (6 bases). CDR3 size: 13 residues. Germline V CDR1 and CDR2: PRHDT, FYEKMQ (reference sequence). The V gene lost 4 bases and the J gene lost 10 bases, with 17 bases spanning the gap. The CDR3 reads CASSSGGSYYQYL. Here the CDR3 DNA reads TGTGCCAGCAGCTCTGGAGGGTCCTACTACCAGTACCTC.

Points on this clonotype: It may be a read error: a sequence one base away is much more abundant. The chain couples TRBV7-9 to TRBJ2-5, with 11 nucleotides matching TRBD2. The CDR3 runs 15 residues. Germline V gene data show CDR1 as SEHNR and CDR2 as FQNEAQ (reference sequence). The CDR3: CASSLGTSGQGTQYF. CDR3 in DNA: TGTGCCAGCAGCCTCGGGACTAGCGGCCAAGGGACCCAGTACTTC.

V and J are TRBV29-1 and TRBJ2-1; TRBD1 agrees at 8 bases. Germline V lookup: CDR1 SQVTM, CDR2 ANQGSEA. CDR3 length: 14 residues. CDR3 amino acids: CSAVSGTGRNEQFF. The CDR3 DNA reads as TGCAGTGCCGTCTCCGGGACAGGCAGGAATGAGCAGTTCTTC.

Note on this clonotype: A much more abundant neighbour one base away suggests this may be a read error. A read error is likely, as this CDR3 ends without the conserved phenylalanine or tryptophan. This chain links TRBV30 with TRBJ1-4; no clear D. Trimming cost V 5 bases and J 0 bases, with 10 bases left between them. Germline assignment: CDR1 GTSNPN and CDR2 SVGIG (reference sequence). The CDR3 is 14 amino acids. The CDR3 nucleotides are TGTGCCTGGGGCCAGAAAACAACTAATGAAAAACTGTTTCTT. It specifies CAWGQKTTNEKLFL.

Comment on this clonotype: Germline is not matched at one junction end, which may reflect a read error. The V call is TRBV2, the J call TRBJ2-1; D may be TRBD2 (5 bases). The CDR3 covers 13 residues. Germline V gene sequence: CDR1 SNHLY, CDR2 FYNNEI. CDR3 protein: CASSAIEGNEHFF. The CDR3 coding sequence is TGTGCCAGCAGTGCTATCGAGGGCAATGAGCACTTCTTC.

This clonotype was observed a handful of times. This chain joins TRBV19 and TRBJ2-7; TRBD1 matches at 9 bases. J lost 5 bases, V lost 4 bases, and 9 bases had no gene match. CDR3 length equals 15 residues. Germline CDR1 and CDR2: LNHDA and SQIVND (reference sequence). The CDR3: CASSNYAGTGNEQYF. CDR3 DNA: TGTGCCAGTAGTAATTACGCCGGGACAGGGAACGAGCAGTACTTC.

With regard to this clonotype: This CDR3 fails to terminate in the conserved phenylalanine or tryptophan, so it likely reflects a read error. The DNA is left out, because the CDR3 cannot be placed on it with certainty; the CDR3 is given as TCRdb lists it. This rearrangement joins TRBV11-2 to TRBJ1-4; the table's D call TRBD1 went unverified against the DNA. The V gene's germline CDR1 is SGHAT and CDR2 FQNNGV. From its first to its last residue, the CDR3 has 16 amino acids. CDR3 protein: CASSLDRGSGEWKLLY.

Concerning this clonotype: The junction does not match germline at one end; this may be a read error. This chain links TRBV11-2 with TRBJ2-7; a possible D gene is TRBD1 (6 bases). Germline CDR1 reads SGHAT; CDR2 reads FQNNGV. The CDR3 consists of 12 residues. The CDR3 DNA is TGTGCCAACAGCTCAGGGGTATCCGAGCTATACTTC. Translating it yields CANSSGVSELYF. The full variable domain, rest sourced from reference TRBV11-2 and TRBJ2-7, is EAGVAQSPRYKIIEKRQSVAFWCNPISGHATLYWYQQILGQGPKLLIQFQNNGVVDDSQLPKDRFSAERLKGVDSTLKIQPAKLEDSAVYLCANSSGVSELYFGPGTRLTVT.

The rearrangement links TRBV28 to TRBJ1-5, with 7 bases aligning to TRBD1. Trimming took 8 bases from V and 7 from J; bases not matched to a gene: 14. The V gene's germline CDR1 is MDHEN and CDR2 SYDVKM. There are 15 residues in the CDR3. CDR3: CASGSPRQGGQPQHF. CDR3 DNA sequence: TGTGCCAGCGGTTCACCCCGACAGGGAGGGCAGCCCCAGCATTTT.

In the case of this clonotype: A junction end diverges from the germline sequence, so it may reflect a read error. Here the CDR3 reads CASSGSAEGTYEQYF. The CDR3 nucleotides are TGTGCCAGCAGTGGCTCGGCGGAAGGAACCTACGAGCAGTACTTT. The genes are TRBV6-1 and TRBJ2-7, with no clear D. The CDR3 extends over 15 amino acids. Germline V gene sequence: CDR1 MNHNS, CDR2 SASEGT.

This clonotype came up a few times. One base away lies a much larger clone, so this may be a sequencing read error. The chain links TRBV7-8 to TRBJ2-1, with 11 bases identical to TRBD2. Germline V CDR1 and CDR2: SGHVS, FQNEAQ. CDR3 length: 15 amino acids. The CDR3 DNA sequence: TGTACCAGCAGCCGAGGACTAGCGGGCCTCAATGAGCAGTTCTTC. This codes for CTSSRGLAGLNEQFF.

This clonotype occurred many times. The CDR3 spells CASAGSSGANVLTF. CDR3 sequence (DNA): TGTGCCAGCGCGGGGTCCTCTGGGGCCAACGTCCTGACTTTC. This sequence joins TRBV6-5 and TRBJ2-6, with D perhaps matching TRBD2 (6 bases). The length of the CDR3 is 14 residues. Looked up from germline, CDR1 is MNHEY and CDR2 is SVGAGI. V gave up 8 bases and J gave up 0 bases, with 8 bases separating them.

In this sample, this clonotype turned up many times. V gene TRBV6-1 combines with J gene TRBJ1-1; no reliable D call. This CDR3 region has 12 residues. V lost 3 bases, J lost 6 bases, and 8 bases lay in between. Germline V gene lookup returns CDR1 MNHNS and CDR2 SASEGT. The CDR3 sequence is CASSDPYAEAFF. In DNA form, the CDR3 reads TGTGCCAGCAGTGATCCGTACGCTGAAGCTTTCTTT.

A remark on this clonotype: A junction boundary mismatches the germline segment, possibly from a read error. The rearrangement uses TRBV12-3 or TRBV12-4 and TRBJ1-4; D perhaps matches TRBD1 (6 bases). The CDR3 is made up of 13 amino acids. The CDR3 spells CASRLGHGEKVFF. The CDR3 DNA reads TGTGCCAGCAGGTTGGGACACGGCGAAAAAGTGTTTTTT.

This clonotype was seen many times. J is TRBJ2-3 and V is TRBV13; D is perhaps TRBD2 (5 bases). The length of the CDR3 is 13 residues. Trimming removed 5 bases from V and 5 bases from J, with 11 bases in between. CDR1 PRHDT and CDR2 FYEKMQ come from the germline V gene (reference sequence). The CDR3 reads CASSPRRGDTQYF. Here the CDR3 DNA reads TGTGCCAGCAGCCCGAGACGGGGAGATACGCAGTATTTT.

Note on this clonotype: The junction departs from the called germline gene at one end, perhaps through a read error. V gene TRBV28 combines with J gene TRBJ2-3, with D perhaps TRBD2 (5 bases). This CDR3 has 15 residues. In germline, CDR1 is MDHEN, CDR2 SYDVKM. The CDR3, as DNA: TGTGCCAGCAGTTTTCGGGGATATAGTACAGATACGCGGTATTTT. This encodes CASSFRGYSTDTRYF. The full variable domain, completed using reference TRBV28 and TRBJ2-3, is DVKVTQSSRYLVKRTGEKVFLECVQDMDHENMFWYRQDPGLGLRLIYFSYDVKMKEKGDIPEGYSVSREKKERFSLILESASTNQTSMYLCASSFRGYSTDTRYFGPGTRLTVL.

The V call is TRBV29-1, the J call TRBJ2-1, with unresolved D. Germline V gene data show CDR1 as SQVTM and CDR2 as ANQGSEA. The germline V and J ends were trimmed by 8 bases and 4 bases, with 15 bases remaining between them. The CDR3 contains 13 residues. This chain's CDR3 is CSIVPNAYNEQFF. In DNA, the CDR3 is TGCAGCATCGTCCCTAATGCTTACAATGAGCAGTTCTTC.

This clonotype was picked up many times. CDR3 DNA sequence: TGCAGCGTTGAAAGATGGGGGGCTCTGAACACTGAAGCTTTCTTT. Translated, it gives CSVERWGALNTEAFF. The chain combines TRBV29-1 with TRBJ1-1; D possibly corresponds to TRBD1 (6 bases). The CDR3 is 15 amino acids. V was cut by 2 bases and J by 0 bases, with 13 bases left in between. In germline, CDR1 is SQVTM, CDR2 ANQGSEA.

The chain uses TRBV6-1 and TRBJ1-6; D remains unclear. V was shortened by 2 bases and J by 10 bases, with 12 bases between the two germline ends. This CDR3 spans 14 amino acids. The germline CDR1 and CDR2 sequences are MNHNS and SASEGT. The CDR3 DNA sequence: TGTGCCAGCAGTGAACGCCAGGAAGCATCACCCCTCCACTTT. Residues: CASSERQEASPLHF.

About this clonotype: One end of the junction is discordant with germline, which a read error may explain. The rearrangement uses TRBV6-1 and TRBJ2-3; 8 bases match TRBD2. The CDR3 runs 16 residues. Germline V gives CDR1 MNHNS, CDR2 SASEGT. The CDR3 here is CANSEAPSGSTDTQYF. Here the CDR3 DNA reads TGTGCCAACAGTGAAGCTCCCAGCGGGAGTACAGATACGCAGTATTTT.

A remark on this clonotype: The CDR3 end shows no conserved phenylalanine or tryptophan, and so a read error is likely. V gene TRBV11-2 combines with J gene TRBJ2-6; 8 positions match TRBD1. Germline trimming cut 6 bases from V and 4 bases from J; bases unmatched to any gene: 11. This CDR3 comprises 17 residues. CDR1 is SGHAT, CDR2 FQNNGV, per germline. The CDR3 nucleotides are TGTGCCAGCAGTCCCGGACAGGGCAACTCCGGGGCCAACGTCCTGACTCTC. Translating it yields CASSPGQGNSGANVLTL.

The genes are TRBV11-2 and TRBJ2-3; the match to TRBD2 covers 9 bases. The CDR3 spans 16 residues. The germline gives CDR1 SGHAT, CDR2 FQNNGV. The V and J ends lost 6 bases and 0 bases, in that order; junction bases with no gene match: 7. The CDR3 here is CASSHPTSGSTDTQYF. The CDR3 DNA follows: TGTGCCAGCAGTCACCCGACTAGCGGTAGCACAGATACGCAGTATTTT.